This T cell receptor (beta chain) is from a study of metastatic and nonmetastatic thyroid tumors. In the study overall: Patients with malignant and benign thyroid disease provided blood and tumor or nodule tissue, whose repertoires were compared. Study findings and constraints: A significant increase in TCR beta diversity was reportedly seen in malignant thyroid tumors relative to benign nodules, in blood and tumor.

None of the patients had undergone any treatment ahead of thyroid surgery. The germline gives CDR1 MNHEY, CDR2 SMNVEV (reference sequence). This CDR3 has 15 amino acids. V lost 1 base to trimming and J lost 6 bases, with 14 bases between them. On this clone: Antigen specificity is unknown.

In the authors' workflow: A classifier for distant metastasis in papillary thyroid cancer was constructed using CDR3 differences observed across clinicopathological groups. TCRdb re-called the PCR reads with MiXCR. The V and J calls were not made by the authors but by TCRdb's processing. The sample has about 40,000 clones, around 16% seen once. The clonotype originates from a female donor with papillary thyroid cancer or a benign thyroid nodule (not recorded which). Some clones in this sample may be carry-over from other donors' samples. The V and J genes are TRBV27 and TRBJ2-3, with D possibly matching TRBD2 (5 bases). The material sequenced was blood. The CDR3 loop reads CASSLCTTRGDTQYF. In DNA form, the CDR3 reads TGTGCCAGCAGTTTATGTACTACACGGGGTGATACGCAGTATTTT.